A selection of T cell receptor beta chains follows, all from one sample in a study of T cell responses to AZD1222 COVID-19 vaccine. Assay: immunoSEQ multiplex PCR; the TCRdb copy retains only in-frame clones and omits some. The sample yields about 110,000 clones, roughly 90% seen once. The specimen comprised peripheral blood, sampled on day 0 of MenACWY control vaccination. The origin of the receptors is an adult in good health. CDR3s include the opening cysteine and the closing phenylalanine or tryptophan. The order of the fields is V gene, D gene, clone size, J gene, CDR3 protein, CDR3 DNA. The D gene is left open where the match is weak. A row's size may be missing; if present it is once, few, many or a size class.

v_call: TRBV7-8; d_call: -; clone_size: -; j_call: TRBJ1-2; cdr3_aa: CASSSHPLPLDGYTF; cdr3_nt: TGTGCCAGCAGCTCACACCCTTTACCCCTGGATGGCTACACCTTC
v_call: TRBV5-1; d_call: -; clone_size: -; j_call: TRBJ2-3; cdr3_aa: CASSLQGGGTDTQYF; cdr3_nt: TGCGCCAGCAGCTTACAGGGAGGTGGGACAGATACGCAGTATTTT
v_call: TRBV30; d_call: -; clone_size: -; j_call: TRBJ2-7; cdr3_aa: CAWGEGGEQYF; cdr3_nt: TGTGCCTGGGGGGAGGGGGGAGAGCAGTACTTC
v_call: TRBV6-5; d_call: TRBD1; clone_size: -; j_call: TRBJ2-7; cdr3_aa: CASSLTGGQAYEQYF; cdr3_nt: TGTGCCAGCAGCCTGACAGGGGGCCAAGCCTACGAGCAGTACTTC
v_call: TRBV7-2; d_call: -; clone_size: -; j_call: TRBJ1-3; cdr3_aa: CASSLAGYGNTIYF; cdr3_nt: TGTGCCAGCAGCTTAGCCGGGTATGGAAACACCATATATTTT
v_call: TRBV29-1; d_call: -; clone_size: -; j_call: TRBJ1-1; cdr3_aa: CSVDWARGYTEAFF; cdr3_nt: TGCAGCGTTGATTGGGCCAGGGGCTACACTGAAGCTTTCTTT
v_call: TRBV6-4; d_call: TRBD2; clone_size: -; j_call: TRBJ2-1; cdr3_aa: CASSEKLGRGYNEQFF; cdr3_nt: TGTGCCAGCAGTGAGAAGTTGGGGAGGGGATACAATGAGCAGTTCTTC
v_call: TRBV19; d_call: -; clone_size: -; j_call: TRBJ1-2; cdr3_aa: CASSLTINYGYTF; cdr3_nt: TGTGCCAGTAGTTTGACAATTAACTATGGCTACACCTTC
v_call: TRBV18; d_call: TRBD2; clone_size: -; j_call: TRBJ2-1; cdr3_aa: CASSRASGGPTYNEQFF; cdr3_nt: TGTGCCAGCTCACGGGCTAGCGGGGGTCCTACCTACAATGAGCAGTTCTTC
v_call: TRBV10-3; d_call: -; clone_size: -; j_call: TRBJ1-2; cdr3_aa: CAISDPRGKERYGYTF; cdr3_nt: TGTGCCATCAGTGATCCAAGGGGTAAGGAACGCTATGGCTACACCTTC
v_call: TRBV30; d_call: -; clone_size: -; j_call: TRBJ1-2; cdr3_aa: CAWSGPGVYTF; cdr3_nt: TGTGCCTGGAGTGGCCCCGGGGTCTACACCTTC
v_call: TRBV9; d_call: TRBD2; clone_size: -; j_call: TRBJ2-1; cdr3_aa: CASSVGGGGARSEQFF; cdr3_nt: TGTGCCAGCAGCGTAGGAGGCGGGGGGGCGAGGAGTGAGCAGTTCTTC
v_call: TRBV4-1; d_call: TRBD1; clone_size: few; j_call: TRBJ1-2; cdr3_aa: CASSQPTGGYGYTF; cdr3_nt: TGCGCCAGCAGCCAACCGACAGGGGGCTATGGCTACACCTTC
v_call: TRBV7-2; d_call: -; clone_size: -; j_call: TRBJ2-3; cdr3_aa: CASSLATARTDTQYF; cdr3_nt: TGTGCCAGCAGCTTAGCAACGGCGCGCACAGATACGCAGTATTTT
v_call: TRBV5-8; d_call: -; clone_size: -; j_call: TRBJ1-2; cdr3_aa: CASSPDVYGYTF; cdr3_nt: TGTGCCAGCAGCCCGGACGTATATGGCTACACCTTC
v_call: TRBV21-1; d_call: -; clone_size: -; j_call: TRBJ2-7; cdr3_aa: CASSKGIASIEQYF; cdr3_nt: TGTGCCAGCAGCAAAGGAATTGCTAGCATCGAGCAGTACTTC
v_call: TRBV7-4; d_call: -; clone_size: -; j_call: TRBJ2-1; cdr3_aa: CASSSRDSEQFF; cdr3_nt: TGTGCCAGCAGCTCCCGGGATTCTGAGCAGTTCTTC
v_call: TRBV18; d_call: TRBD2; clone_size: -; j_call: TRBJ2-1; cdr3_aa: CASSMGLAVTISYNEQFF; cdr3_nt: TGTGCCAGCTCCATGGGACTAGCGGTAACGATCTCCTACAATGAGCAGTTCTTC
v_call: TRBV19; d_call: -; clone_size: -; j_call: TRBJ1-3; cdr3_aa: CASSIQASSGNTIYF; cdr3_nt: TGTGCCAGTAGTATTCAGGCGAGCTCTGGAAACACCATATATTTT
v_call: TRBV30; d_call: TRBD1; clone_size: -; j_call: TRBJ1-6; cdr3_aa: CAWSVQDRRSPLHF; cdr3_nt: TGTGCCTGGAGTGTGCAGGACAGGAGGTCACCCCTCCACTTT
v_call: TRBV3-1/TRBV3-2; d_call: TRBD2; clone_size: once; j_call: TRBJ2-7; cdr3_aa: CASSQGLAGTYEQYF; cdr3_nt: TGTGCCAGCAGCCAAGGACTAGCGGGAACCTACGAGCAGTACTTC
v_call: TRBV6-5; d_call: -; clone_size: few; j_call: TRBJ2-3; cdr3_aa: CASSYVLRADTQYF; cdr3_nt: TGTGCCAGCAGTTACGTTCTTAGGGCCGATACGCAGTATTTT
v_call: TRBV11-2; d_call: -; clone_size: once; j_call: TRBJ1-2; cdr3_aa: CASSSQPYGYTF; cdr3_nt: TGTGCCAGCAGCTCTCAGCCATATGGCTACACCTTC
v_call: TRBV9; d_call: -; clone_size: -; j_call: TRBJ2-1; cdr3_aa: CASSATSELSYNEQFF; cdr3_nt: TGTGCCAGCAGCGCCACTAGTGAATTGTCCTACAATGAGCAGTTCTTC
v_call: TRBV6-5; d_call: -; clone_size: -; j_call: TRBJ2-4; cdr3_aa: CASSYWEGDIQYF; cdr3_nt: TGTGCCAGCAGTTACTGGGAAGGGGACATTCAGTACTTC
v_call: TRBV7-8; d_call: -; clone_size: -; j_call: TRBJ1-1; cdr3_aa: CASSLGQIFMNTEAFF; cdr3_nt: TGTGCCAGCAGCTTGGGACAAATTTTCATGAACACTGAAGCTTTCTTT
v_call: TRBV6-2/TRBV6-3; d_call: TRBD1; clone_size: -; j_call: TRBJ2-1; cdr3_aa: CASSYSGTGYNEQFF; cdr3_nt: TGTGCCAGCAGTTACTCGGGGACAGGCTACAATGAGCAGTTCTTC
v_call: TRBV7-2; d_call: TRBD2; clone_size: once; j_call: TRBJ2-5; cdr3_aa: CASSLGGTSGGAVKETQYF; cdr3_nt: TGTGCCAGCAGCTTAGGCGGGACTAGCGGGGGGGCAGTGAAAGAGACCCAGTACTTC
v_call: TRBV6-5; d_call: -; clone_size: -; j_call: TRBJ1-1; cdr3_aa: CASTRQPALRTEAFF; cdr3_nt: TGTGCCAGCACCCGACAGCCGGCCTTGAGGACTGAAGCTTTCTTT
v_call: TRBV5-6; d_call: -; clone_size: -; j_call: TRBJ2-3; cdr3_aa: CASSRMRGEGTDTQYF; cdr3_nt: TGTGCCAGCAGCCGGATGAGGGGAGAGGGCACAGATACGCAGTATTTT
v_call: TRBV19; d_call: -; clone_size: -; j_call: TRBJ2-7; cdr3_aa: CASRAAQPSYEQYF; cdr3_nt: TGTGCCAGCCGGGCGGCACAACCCTCCTACGAGCAGTACTTC
v_call: TRBV27; d_call: TRBD1; clone_size: -; j_call: TRBJ1-4; cdr3_aa: CASSSRTGGTVVF; cdr3_nt: TGTGCCAGCAGTTCACGGACAGGGGGTACTGTAGTTTTT
v_call: TRBV27; d_call: TRBD2; clone_size: once; j_call: TRBJ2-1; cdr3_aa: CASSFRLAGGFEQFF; cdr3_nt: TGTGCCAGCAGTTTCCGACTAGCGGGGGGGTTTGAGCAGTTCTTC
v_call: TRBV6-2/TRBV6-3; d_call: TRBD1; clone_size: -; j_call: TRBJ2-3; cdr3_aa: CASSRGQGATDTQYF; cdr3_nt: TGTGCCAGCAGCCGGGGGCAGGGGGCGACAGATACGCAGTATTTT
v_call: TRBV5-6; d_call: -; clone_size: -; j_call: TRBJ2-7; cdr3_aa: CASSFGNYEQYF; cdr3_nt: TGTGCCAGCAGCTTTGGAAACTACGAGCAGTACTTC
v_call: TRBV9; d_call: -; clone_size: -; j_call: TRBJ2-5; cdr3_aa: CASSVERGDFLYQETQYF; cdr3_nt: TGTGCCAGCAGCGTAGAGCGAGGGGACTTCTTGTACCAAGAGACCCAGTACTTC
v_call: TRBV20-1; d_call: -; clone_size: few; j_call: TRBJ2-3; cdr3_aa: CSLENTDTQYF; cdr3_nt: TGCAGTTTGGAGAACACAGATACGCAGTATTTT
v_call: TRBV24-1; d_call: -; clone_size: -; j_call: TRBJ2-4; cdr3_aa: CATSPPAGAKNIQYF; cdr3_nt: TGTGCCACCAGCCCCCCGGCCGGAGCCAAAAACATTCAGTACTTC
v_call: TRBV3-1/TRBV3-2; d_call: TRBD2; clone_size: -; j_call: TRBJ2-1; cdr3_aa: CASSQESGEYNEQFF; cdr3_nt: TGTGCCAGCAGCCAAGAAAGCGGGGAATACAATGAGCAGTTCTTC
v_call: TRBV3-1/TRBV3-2; d_call: -; clone_size: few; j_call: TRBJ2-7; cdr3_aa: CASSPPGGLRDEQYF; cdr3_nt: TGTGCCAGCAGCCCCCCGGGGGGCCTGAGGGACGAGCAGTACTTC
v_call: TRBV28; d_call: -; clone_size: -; j_call: TRBJ1-5; cdr3_aa: CASTQGNQPQHF; cdr3_nt: TGTGCCAGCACCCAAGGCAATCAGCCCCAGCATTTT
v_call: TRBV7-9; d_call: TRBD2; clone_size: -; j_call: TRBJ2-1; cdr3_aa: CASTEREGRIDEQFF; cdr3_nt: TGTGCCAGCACCGAACGGGAGGGTAGGATCGATGAGCAGTTCTTC
v_call: TRBV9; d_call: -; clone_size: -; j_call: TRBJ1-2; cdr3_aa: CASRGIRRGNYGYTF; cdr3_nt: TGTGCCAGCAGGGGCATCCGACGGGGGAACTATGGCTACACCTTC
v_call: TRBV7-2; d_call: -; clone_size: -; j_call: TRBJ1-2; cdr3_aa: CASSLVTPSYGYTF; cdr3_nt: TGTGCCAGCAGCTTAGTTACCCCCTCCTATGGCTACACCTTC
v_call: TRBV4-3; d_call: -; clone_size: -; j_call: TRBJ2-3; cdr3_aa: CASSQRLGGDTQYF; cdr3_nt: TGCGCCAGCAGCCAGAGACTAGGAGGAGATACGCAGTATTTT